These T cell receptor beta chains were read from a single sample in a study of blood T cell repertoires in COVID-19. Libraries were prepared by immunoSEQ multiplex PCR; TCRdb keeps only in-frame clonotypes and omits some of them. The table has about 200,000 clones, 89% seen once. Sequencing was carried out using peripheral blood. The receptors originated from a man in his forties with acute or convalescent COVID-19. The CDR3 runs from the conserved cysteine through the conserved F or W.

V gene	J gene	CDR3 protein
TRBV3-1/TRBV3-2	TRBJ1-4	CASSQQGEANEKLFF
TRBV13	TRBJ2-3	CASSSLLAGSGDTQYF
TRBV5-1	TRBJ2-7	CASSSGTGSEEQYF
TRBV20-1	TRBJ1-2	CMRGGNYGYTF
TRBV5-6	TRBJ2-7	CASLGAGTGKFYEQYF
TRBV10-2	TRBJ2-7	CASRTGGYEQYF
TRBV27	TRBJ2-7	CASAPGHPYEQYF
TRBV24-1	TRBJ2-5	CATSDSGLAGGPRETQYF
TRBV29-1	TRBJ2-5	CSSLVGWGEQETQYF
TRBV6-5	TRBJ1-1	CASSVSGGTNTEAFF
TRBV28	TRBJ1-1	CASNLLTGLMNTEAFF
TRBV9	TRBJ1-2	CASSDHRDRDHGYTF
TRBV4-2	TRBJ2-1	CASSPTSGGGGDEQFF
TRBV7-2	TRBJ1-3	CASSRAATVGLFRNTIYF
TRBV6-1	TRBJ1-3	CASSEAITESSGNTIYF
TRBV13	TRBJ2-1	CASSSLDNEQFF
TRBV10-3	TRBJ1-4	CAISEQGRGEKLFF
TRBV6-1	TRBJ2-7	CASSELIASEQYF
TRBV5-4	TRBJ1-1	CASSLGGPRVTEAFF
TRBV6-5	TRBJ1-5	CASRPLDRSDQPQHF
TRBV10-1	TRBJ2-2	CASSEFLRGGELFF
TRBV7-3	TRBJ1-3	CASKGAGNTIYF
TRBV5-1	TRBJ1-1	CASTQGARTEAFF
TRBV30	TRBJ1-5	CAWSEQGNQPQHF
TRBV19	TRBJ2-7	CASSPGTATYEQYF
TRBV9	TRBJ2-2	CASSVDGSYLNTGELFF
TRBV5-4	TRBJ2-7	CASSLEQLTYEQYF
TRBV30	TRBJ1-1	CAWSVQGGPEAFF
TRBV7-2	TRBJ2-1	CASSLARENNEQFF
TRBV5-6	TRBJ2-7	CASSLVSHPYEQYF
TRBV6-2/TRBV6-3	TRBJ1-5	CASSPQIWSNQPQHF
TRBV10-3	TRBJ2-2	CAITRGQNTGELFF
TRBV6-5	TRBJ1-5	CASRPGDNQPQHF
TRBV29-1	TRBJ2-7	CSVRDPQGSIDEQYF
TRBV6-4	TRBJ2-3	CASSEGRGGGDTQYF
TRBV6-2/TRBV6-3	TRBJ2-1	CASSYSLAGNEQFF
TRBV30	TRBJ2-1	CAWMGGRYNEQFF
TRBV6-1	TRBJ2-5	CASSEIAGGIQETQYF
TRBV5-1	TRBJ2-5	CASSRGLADQETQYF
TRBV5-6	TRBJ2-5	CASSSSGGRGQTQYF
TRBV6-2/TRBV6-3	TRBJ2-7	CASSYSPGISTRYEQYF
TRBV18	TRBJ2-5	CASSPTVNQETQYF
TRBV3-1/TRBV3-2	TRBJ2-7	CASSLSGGPGYEQYF
TRBV6-2/TRBV6-3	TRBJ2-5	CASSYPSGGFQETQYF
TRBV4-1	TRBJ1-4	CASSQVPGTVIQWGEKLFF
TRBV6-2/TRBV6-3	TRBJ2-2	CASSSDGTSGIPNTGELFF
TRBV30	TRBJ1-3	CAWTWLAGNTIYF
TRBV10-2	TRBJ2-1	CASSAAGGLNEQFF
TRBV15	TRBJ2-1	CATSRDPLAQPYNEQFF
TRBV7-2	TRBJ1-1	CASSPHGGDTEAFF